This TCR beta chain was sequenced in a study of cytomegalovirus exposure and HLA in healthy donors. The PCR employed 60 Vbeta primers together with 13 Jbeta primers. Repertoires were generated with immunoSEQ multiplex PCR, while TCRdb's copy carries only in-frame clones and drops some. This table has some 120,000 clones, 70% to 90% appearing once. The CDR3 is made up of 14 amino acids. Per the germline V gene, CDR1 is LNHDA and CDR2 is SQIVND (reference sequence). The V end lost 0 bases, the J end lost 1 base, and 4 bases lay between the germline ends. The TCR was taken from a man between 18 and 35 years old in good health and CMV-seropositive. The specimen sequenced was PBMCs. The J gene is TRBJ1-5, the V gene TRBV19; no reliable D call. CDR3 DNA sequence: TGTGCCAGTAGTATAGACTCCAGCAATCAGCCCCAGCATTTT. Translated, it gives CASSIDSSNQPQHF.